The T cell receptor beta chain described here comes from a study of cytomegalovirus exposure and HLA in healthy donors. Study details: The roughly 120 validation repertoires and the 666 first-cohort repertoires shared a platform, a later analysis reported.

The donors were members of the validation cohort comprising approximately 110 subjects, separate from the roughly 650-subject first cohort. TCRdb's table, derived via immunoSEQ multiplex PCR, lists solely in-frame clones and lacks some. The sample carries more than 45,000 clones, 89% recorded once. Remarks on this clone: What it binds is unknown.

Study-level results: The authors listed 150 to 200 TCR beta chains as cytomegalovirus-associated.

The CDR3 is made up of 15 amino acids. The V and J ends lost 0 bases and 1 base respectively, with 7 bases between them. The germline V gene encodes CDR1 LNHNV and CDR2 YYDKDF (reference sequence). The chain joins TRBV15 to TRBJ1-5; tentatively, D is TRBD1 (5 bases). The sequence was obtained from a woman in her late teens or twenties in good health and CMV-seronegative. The sequencing input was PBMCs. CDR3 loop: CATSRDSGSNQPQHF. The CDR3 DNA follows: TGTGCCACCAGCAGAGATTCAGGGAGCAATCAGCCCCAGCATTTT. The variable domain in full, completed from reference TRBV15 and TRBJ1-5, reads DAMVIQNPRYQVTQFGKPVTLSCSQTLNHNVMYWYQQKSSQAPKLLFHYYDKDFNNEADTPDNFQSRRPNTSFCFLDIRSPGLGDTAMYLCATSRDSGSNQPQHFGDGTRLSIL.